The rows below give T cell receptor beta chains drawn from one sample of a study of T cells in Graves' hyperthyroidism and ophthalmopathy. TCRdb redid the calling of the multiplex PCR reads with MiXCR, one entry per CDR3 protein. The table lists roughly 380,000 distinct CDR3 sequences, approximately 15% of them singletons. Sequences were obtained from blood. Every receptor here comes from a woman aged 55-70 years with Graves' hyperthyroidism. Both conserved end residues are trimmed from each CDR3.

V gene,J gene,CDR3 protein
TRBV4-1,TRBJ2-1,ASSRGPQDSSYNEQF
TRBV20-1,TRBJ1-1,SAPASGTEAF
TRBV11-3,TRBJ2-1,ASSLGTFNEQF
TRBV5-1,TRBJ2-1,ASSDGTTPGDEQF
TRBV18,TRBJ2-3,ASSPGGGATDTQY
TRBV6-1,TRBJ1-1,ASRANTEAF
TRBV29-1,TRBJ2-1,SVEAPVNRALGEQC
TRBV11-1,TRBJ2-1,ASSLHASGSYNEQF
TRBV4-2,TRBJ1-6,ASSQETGNRNSPLH
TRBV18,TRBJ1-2,ASSPPSGNYGYT
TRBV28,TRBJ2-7,ASSLFVTSYEQY
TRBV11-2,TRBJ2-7,ASRMPRVAEQY
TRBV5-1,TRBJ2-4,ASSLLPGLPPLAKNIQY
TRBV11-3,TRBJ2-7,ASSSGLPYGQY
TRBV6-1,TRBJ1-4,ASSEFGPEKLF
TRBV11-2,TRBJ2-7,ASSSQTGGAYEQY
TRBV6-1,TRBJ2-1,ASRNRLAENHNEQF
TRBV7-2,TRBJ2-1,ASSPTMWAYNQFYNEQF
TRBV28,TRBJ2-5,ASSPGQSKETQY
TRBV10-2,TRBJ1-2,ASSHSGTGDANYGYT
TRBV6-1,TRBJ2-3,ASSDGWGGAQY
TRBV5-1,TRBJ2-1,ASSSSSGSSYNEQF
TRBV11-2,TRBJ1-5,ASSMNNQPQH
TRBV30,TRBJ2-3,AWSVPGADTQY
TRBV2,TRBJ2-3,ASRTGQGNTDTQY
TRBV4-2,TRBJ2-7,ASSQDLAYEQY
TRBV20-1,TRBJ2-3,SAGKVGGRANTQY
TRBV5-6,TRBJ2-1,ASSLTGGTEQF
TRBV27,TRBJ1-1,ASIRGTGYSNTEAF
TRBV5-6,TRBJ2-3,ASSNQLRTSGSVDTQY
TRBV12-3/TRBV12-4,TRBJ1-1,ASSFAPYEAF
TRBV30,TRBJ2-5,AWNADSQETQY
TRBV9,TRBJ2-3,ASSVATSGPSQY
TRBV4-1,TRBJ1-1,ASSQDEWNTEAF
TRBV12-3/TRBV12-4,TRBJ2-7,ASSSNSPYEQY
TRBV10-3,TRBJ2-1,AISESPGLAGGPKVNEQF
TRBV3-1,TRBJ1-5,ASSQGVGIQPQH
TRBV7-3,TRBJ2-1,ASSYKGRNEQF
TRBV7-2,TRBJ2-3,ASSLALSGTDTQY
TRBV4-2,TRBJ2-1,AGRPGEREAEQF
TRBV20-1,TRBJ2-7,SARGASGRPSYEQY
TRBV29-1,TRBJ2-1,SVDQLGGDEQF
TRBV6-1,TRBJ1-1,ASRPGTGVMNTEAF
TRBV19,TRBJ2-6,ASSIARGDGANVLT
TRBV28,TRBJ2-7,ASSSQGMSDEQY
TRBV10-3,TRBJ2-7,AISESAFRPTQQY
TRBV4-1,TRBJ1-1,ASSQGMGGTVIPEAF
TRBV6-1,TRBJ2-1,ASSPWAGATGNEQF
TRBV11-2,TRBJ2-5,ASSPKTSGSQY
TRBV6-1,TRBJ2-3,ASSYSIPGRASTDTQY
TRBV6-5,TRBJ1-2,ASSYSSGGQGIYGYT
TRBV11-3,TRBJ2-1,ASSQSSEGIYEQF
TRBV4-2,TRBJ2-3,ASSQGIAGSSTDTQY
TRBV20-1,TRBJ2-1,SARPIAGASGSQF
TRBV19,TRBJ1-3,ASSNHNRQRPSGNTIY